What follows describes a single T cell receptor (beta chain). Antigen: not known. Data came from immunoSEQ multiplex PCR; TCRdb stores just in-frame clones and leaves some out. This table has hundreds of clones, 70% to 90% appearing once. The sample originates from a study of circulating tumor DNA in untreated peripheral T-cell lymphoma. Turning to the study itself: Serial serum during treatment, plus baseline serum, was used to track tumor TCR clonotype ctDNA. Whole-study findings and limits: A trend toward worse survival accompanied detectable post-therapy ctDNA. Baseline tissues yielded 86% and baseline serum over 60% tumor-specific clonotype detection. Despite persistently detectable ctDNA, two patients remained in remission over approximately nine years.

This CDR3 region has 13 residues. Trimming took 4 bases from V and 6 from J; bases not matched to a gene: 6. CDR1 is SGHRS, CDR2 YFSETQ, per germline. This chain joins TRBV5-1 and TRBJ2-7; 8 bases are shared with TRBD1. This receptor was obtained from a human donor with peripheral T-cell lymphoma. The sample comprised cell-free DNA from blood serum. Written as DNA, the CDR3 is TGCGCCAGCAGCATCGGACAGGGCGCCGAGCAGTACTTC. Protein product: CASSIGQGAEQYF.